These 19 T cell receptor beta chains share one sample of origin, sequenced in a study of cytomegalovirus exposure and HLA in healthy donors. PCR used 60 Vbeta primers and 13 Jbeta primers. The repertoire was sequenced with immunoSEQ multiplex PCR; TCRdb's copy has only in-frame clones and lacks some. Of fewer than 300,000 clones detected, roughly 80% appear once; the ten largest clones hold 0.3%. Material: PBMCs. Receptor source: a girl aged 2-15 years in good health and CMV-seronegative.

The chain combines TRBV13 with TRBJ2-7; tentatively, D is TRBD1 (5 bases). Trimming stripped 7 bases from V and 6 bases from J, with 22 bases between. There are 15 residues in the CDR3. Per the germline V gene, CDR1 is PRHDT and CDR2 is FYEKMQ (reference sequence). As DNA, the CDR3 is TGTGCCAGCACTGAACAGGCCCTGGCCAAGGGCGAGCAGTACTTC. It specifies CASTEQALAKGEQYF.

The chain couples TRBV6-6 to TRBJ1-3; D is undetermined. CDR1 is MNHNY and CDR2 is SVGAGI in the germline V gene (reference sequence). V gave up 8 bases and J gave up 6 bases, with 14 bases separating them. This CDR3 is 13 amino acids long. CDR3 sequence reads: CASRNRGLNTIYF. As DNA, the CDR3 is TGTGCCAGCCGCAACCGCGGGTTAAACACCATATATTTT.

The chain recombines TRBV9 with TRBJ1-2; maybe TRBD1 (5 bases). This CDR3 spans 12 amino acids. Germline V gene sequence: CDR1 SGDLS, CDR2 YYNGEE. V gave up 4 bases and J gave up 6 bases, with 10 bases separating them. CDR3 residues: CASSSAGNGYTF. The CDR3 nucleotides read TGTGCCAGCAGCTCCGCAGGGAATGGCTACACCTTC.

V usage is TRBV28 and J usage is TRBJ2-5; possible D gene TRBD2, 6 bases. CDR3 length equals 16 residues. Germline V lookup: CDR1 MDHEN, CDR2 SYDVKM. V shed 1 base and J shed 3 bases, with 15 bases lying between them. The DNA of the CDR3 is TGTGCCAGCAGTTTATTTGGGGGGTCGACCAAAGAGACCCAGTACTTC. Residues: CASSLFGGSTKETQYF.

The J gene is TRBJ2-3, the V gene TRBV10-3; 8 bases match TRBD2. V shed 2 bases and J 2 bases; nucleotides not matched to a gene: 6. CDR1 is ENHRY, CDR2 SYGVKD, per germline. The CDR3 is 16 amino acids. CDR3 sequence reads: CAISEKLAGLTDTQYF. CDR3 nucleotide sequence: TGTGCCATCAGTGAGAAGCTAGCGGGCCTCACAGATACGCAGTATTTT.

Note on this clone: A junction boundary mismatches the germline segment, possibly from a read error. The V gene is TRBV7-9, the J gene TRBJ2-7, with D possibly being TRBD2 (6 bases). CDR3 length: 16 residues. Germline CDR1 reads SEHNR; CDR2 reads FQNEAQ (reference sequence). The CDR3 region is CSSSPIRVSRGYEQYF. The CDR3 region has the DNA TGTTCCAGCAGCCCTATCCGAGTGTCCCGGGGGTACGAGCAGTACTTC. The complete variable domain, with remaining parts taken from reference TRBV7-9 and TRBJ2-7, reads DTGVSQNPRHKITKRGQNVTFRCDPISEHNRLYWYRQTLGQGPEFLTYFQNEAQLEKSRLLSDRFSAERPKGSFSTLEIQRTEQGDSAMYLCSSSPIRVSRGYEQYFGPGTRLTVT.

The chain combines TRBV9 with TRBJ2-1; 10 nucleotides agree with TRBD2. After removal of 0 bases from V and 8 bases from J, the junction contained 5 bases not matched to a gene. The CDR3 totals 15 residues. The germline gives CDR1 SGDLS, CDR2 YYNGEE. CDR3 in DNA: TGTGCCAGCAGCGTAGTAACTAGCGGGGTTGATGAGCAGTTCTTC. It yields the protein CASSVVTSGVDEQFF.

CDR3 residues: CASSLGEVNGEQFF. CDR3 bases: TGTGCCAGCAGCTTAGGGGAGGTAAATGGTGAGCAGTTCTTC. The chain uses TRBV11-2 and TRBJ2-1; tentative D call: TRBD2 (6 bases). The V gene lost 1 base and the J gene lost 9 bases, with 13 bases spanning the gap. Per the germline V gene, CDR1 is SGHAT and CDR2 is FQNNGV. The CDR3 has 14 amino acids. Full variable domain (missing parts from reference TRBV11-2 and TRBJ2-1): EAGVAQSPRYKIIEKRQSVAFWCNPISGHATLYWYQQILGQGPKLLIQFQNNGVVDDSQLPKDRFSAERLKGVDSTLKIQPAKLEDSAVYLCASSLGEVNGEQFFGPGTRLTVL.

There are a few counts of this clone. The J gene is TRBJ1-5, the V gene TRBV19; perhaps TRBD1 as D (5 bases). Germline V lookup: CDR1 LNHDA, CDR2 SQIVND (reference sequence). The CDR3 loop spans 14 amino acids. V lost 6 bases, J lost 3 bases, and 12 bases lay in between. The CDR3 region is CASRGGGLNQPQHF. In DNA form, the CDR3 reads TGTGCCAGTAGGGGGGGAGGGCTCAATCAGCCCCAGCATTTT.

The chain couples TRBV6-1 to TRBJ2-7; possibly TRBD2 for D (7 bases). V was trimmed by 6 bases and J by 6 bases, leaving 18 bases between them. Germline assignment: CDR1 MNHNS and CDR2 SASEGT. This CDR3 has 14 residues. CDR3: CASSQGREPSEQYF. In DNA form, the CDR3 reads TGTGCCAGCAGCCAGGGGCGGGAGCCTAGCGAGCAGTACTTC.

This chain joins TRBV10-3 and TRBJ1-1; D possibly corresponds to TRBD1 (6 bases). The CDR3 totals 13 residues. V was shortened by 11 bases and J by 4 bases, with 17 bases between the two germline ends. Per the germline V gene, CDR1 is ENHRY and CDR2 is SYGVKD. The CDR3 nucleotides read TGTGCCGTACAGGGTCAAGCCGGCACTGAAGCTTTCTTT. Translating it yields CAVQGQAGTEAFF.

The chain joins TRBV30 to TRBJ1-2; possibly TRBD1 for D (5 bases). From germline, CDR1 is GTSNPN and CDR2 SVGIG (reference sequence). The CDR3 is made up of 12 amino acids. Trimming pared 2 bases from V and 4 bases from J, leaving 8 bases between. Here the CDR3 reads CAWSPQAYGYTF. Written as DNA, the CDR3 is TGTGCCTGGAGTCCACAGGCCTATGGCTACACCTTC. The full variable domain, completed using reference TRBV30 and TRBJ1-2, is SQTIHQWPATLVQPVGSPLSLECTVEGTSNPNLYWYRQAAGRGLQLLFYSVGIGQISSEVPQNLSASRPQDRQFILSSKKLLLSDSGFYLCAWSPQAYGYTFGSGTRLTVV.

The chain carries TRBV4-1 and TRBJ1-1, with TRBD1 as a possible D gene (6 bases). Trimming cost V 2 bases and J 4 bases, with 17 bases left between them. The germline V gene has CDR1 MGHRA and CDR2 YSYEKL. This CDR3 is 16 amino acids long. This chain's CDR3 is CASSQRSSGEVTEAFF. CDR3 DNA: TGCGCCAGCAGCCAAAGGTCTTCAGGGGAAGTCACTGAAGCTTTCTTT.

The J gene is TRBJ1-5, the V gene TRBV19; maybe TRBD1 (5 bases). CDR1 LNHDA and CDR2 SQIVND come from the germline V gene (reference sequence). Trimming stripped 4 bases from V and 0 bases from J, with 10 bases between. This CDR3 has 15 residues. The CDR3 nucleotides read TGTGCCAGTAGTAGGAGGGGAAATAGCAATCAGCCCCAGCATTTT. Translated: CASSRRGNSNQPQHF.

The rearrangement uses TRBV30 and TRBJ2-1; the D is unclear. In germline, CDR1 is GTSNPN, CDR2 SVGIG (reference sequence). The V gene lost 1 base and the J gene lost 5 bases, with 9 bases spanning the gap. This CDR3 has 13 residues. CDR3: CAWSAQVDNEQFF. Here the CDR3 DNA reads TGTGCCTGGAGTGCCCAGGTAGACAATGAGCAGTTCTTC.

The V gene is TRBV30, the J gene TRBJ1-5; no clear D. The CDR3 covers 13 residues. The ends were cut back, 4 bases at V and 7 bases at J, with 14 bases in the middle. Per the germline V gene, CDR1 is GTSNPN and CDR2 is SVGIG (reference sequence). The CDR3 sequence: CAWNGGVGQPQHF. CDR3 DNA: TGTGCCTGGAACGGCGGGGTTGGACAGCCCCAGCATTTT.

The rearrangement joins TRBV28 to TRBJ2-7, with 9 bases matching TRBD1. CDR1 and CDR2 (germline): MDHEN, SYDVKM. This CDR3 spans 15 amino acids. V dropped 5 bases and J dropped 4; count of bases not matched to a gene: 9. The CDR3 DNA follows: TGTGCCAGCAGTATAGGGACAGGGATCGCTTACGAGCAGTACTTC. Translation: CASSIGTGIAYEQYF.

This chain links TRBV19 with TRBJ2-2, with 7 bases identical to TRBD1. The germline V gene has CDR1 LNHDA and CDR2 SQIVND (reference sequence). After removal of 6 bases from V and 6 bases from J, the junction contained 13 bases not matched to a gene. This CDR3 region has 16 residues. CDR3 amino acids: CASSPRDRENPGELFF. As DNA, the CDR3 is TGTGCCAGTAGCCCGAGAGACAGGGAAAATCCCGGGGAGCTGTTTTTT.

CDR3 loop: CASSVDPGFNEQFF. The CDR3 DNA reads TGTGCCAGCAGCGTCGATCCCGGTTTCAATGAGCAGTTCTTC. The rearrangement uses TRBV9 and TRBJ2-1; D gene ambiguous. Deletions cut 2 bases from V and 6 bases from J, with 12 bases between. This CDR3 has 14 amino acids. CDR1 is SGDLS, CDR2 YYNGEE, per germline.